The 8 T cell receptor beta chains below come from one sample, sequenced in a study of shared clonotypes between healthy human individuals. TCRdb's table, derived via immunoSEQ multiplex PCR, lists solely in-frame clones and lacks some. The repertoire includes approximately 440,000 clones, roughly four fifths of them detected once, and approximately 12% sits in the top ten. Sequenced sample: PBMCs. These receptors all stem from a woman aged 40 to 55 in good health. Some clones in this sample may be carry-over from other donors' samples.

A few counts support this clone. The rearrangement uses TRBV6-1 and TRBJ1-4; unclear D gene. Germline assignment: CDR1 MNHNS and CDR2 SASEGT. This CDR3 is built from 14 residues. Deletions cut 0 bases from V and 8 bases from J, with 10 bases between. CDR3 nucleotide sequence: TGTGCCAGCAGTGAAGCCTGGAAAGGGGAAAAACTGTTTTTT. Translated: CASSEAWKGEKLFF.

The rearrangement links TRBV4-1 to TRBJ1-3, with 7 bases lining up with TRBD1. J was trimmed by 0 bases and V by 4 bases; bases with no gene match: 3. The CDR3 covers 15 residues. The germline V gene encodes CDR1 MGHRA and CDR2 YSYEKL. In nucleotides, the CDR3 is TGCGCCAGCAGCCCAGGGGGGACCTCTGGAAACACCATATATTTT. It codes for CASSPGGTSGNTIYF.

The chain employs TRBV5-1 and TRBJ2-7; no definite D call. V was clipped by 3 bases and J by 7 bases, with 11 bases between them. The CDR3 is made up of 12 amino acids. Germline assignment: CDR1 SGHRS and CDR2 YFSETQ. CDR3 coding DNA: TGCGCCAGCAGCTCCCTGTTTGGAGAGCAGTACTTC. Translation gives CASSSLFGEQYF.

As for this clone: Just one base apart from a much larger clone, this may be a read error. The chain links TRBV7-3 to TRBJ1-5; 8 nucleotides match TRBD1. Unmatched junction bases numbered 3, after V lost 5 bases and J lost 6 bases. The CDR3 contains 13 residues. Per germline, CDR1 SGHTA and CDR2 FQGTGA. The CDR3 sequence is CASSPGQGQPQHF. The CDR3, as DNA: TGTGCCAGCAGCCCTGGACAGGGTCAGCCCCAGCATTTT.

The chain joins TRBV5-1 to TRBJ1-4; 11 positions match TRBD1. There are 16 residues in the CDR3. V gave up 0 bases and J gave up 7 bases; unmatched junction bases: 5. CDR1 is SGHRS, CDR2 YFSETQ, per germline. CDR3 protein: CASSLDGQGAGEKLFF. The CDR3 nucleotides are TGCGCCAGCAGCTTGGATGGACAGGGGGCGGGTGAAAAACTGTTTTTT.

The V call is TRBV28, the J call TRBJ1-5; 7 positions match TRBD1. The CDR3 sequence is 17 residues long. Germline values: CDR1 MDHEN, CDR2 SYDVKM. V lost 6 bases and J lost 6; bases outside the gene matches: 17. CDR3 in DNA: TGTGCCAGCAGACCTACGACAGGGTTTTGGGGGATTCAGCCCCAGCATTTT. The encoded protein is CASRPTTGFWGIQPQHF.

This clone has ten or more counts. The chain is built from TRBV30 and TRBJ2-7; 9 positions match TRBD2. The length of the CDR3 is 16 residues. Germline V CDR1 and CDR2: GTSNPN, SVGIG (reference sequence). The V segment lost 2 bases and the J segment 1 base; nucleotides outside the gene matches: 9. CDR3: CAWSLYVTSGSYEQYF. The DNA for the CDR3 is TGTGCCTGGAGTCTATATGTGACTAGCGGTTCCTACGAGCAGTACTTC.

J is TRBJ1-5 and V is TRBV30; no clear D. This CDR3 comprises 12 residues. V was pared by 2 bases and J by 7 bases, with 9 bases between. Germline values: CDR1 GTSNPN, CDR2 SVGIG (reference sequence). The CDR3 loop is CAWSPARQPQHF. Here the CDR3 DNA reads TGTGCCTGGAGTCCCGCGAGGCAGCCCCAGCATTTT. The entire variable domain, with the rest obtained from reference TRBV30 and TRBJ1-5, is as follows: SQTIHQWPATLVQPVGSPLSLECTVEGTSNPNLYWYRQAAGRGLQLLFYSVGIGQISSEVPQNLSASRPQDRQFILSSKKLLLSDSGFYLCAWSPARQPQHFGDGTRLSIL.